These 16 T cell receptor beta chains were all obtained from the same sample, sequenced in a study of T cell clonality in common variable immunodeficiency. Study-level points and caveats: In common variable immunodeficiency, TCR beta chains reportedly carried fewer deletions and N-nucleotide insertions.

These receptors have no identified antigens. Generated by immunoSEQ multiplex PCR, the TCRdb table keeps only in-frame clones and is missing some. The specimen has roughly 33,000 clones, none found just once. Sequencing input: peripheral blood mononuclear cells. Receptors were obtained from a human donor with common variable immunodeficiency.

This clone showed up just a few times. The read ends 3 residues before the CDR3 terminus; that terminus is restored from the germline J gene. The chain is built from TRBV2 and TRBJ1-3, with unresolved D. The CDR3 length is 12 residues. The V gene lost 2 bases and the J gene lost 7 bases, with 6 bases spanning the gap. In germline, CDR1 is SNHLY, CDR2 FYNNEI. CDR3 region: CASSEQGNTIYF. CDR3 DNA (partial): TGTGCCAGCAGTGAACAAGGGAACACC.

This clone is large (0.1 to 1%) by share. With the read ending 3 residues before the CDR3 end, the germline J gene is used to fill in that end. The gene calls are TRBV12-5 and TRBJ2-6; no clear D. From germline, CDR1 is LGHNT and CDR2 FRNRAP. V was cut by 7 bases and J by 0 bases, with 4 bases left in between. CDR3 size: 13 residues. The sequenced part of the CDR3 DNA is TGTGCTAGTGCCTCCTCTGGGGCCAACGTC. This gives the protein CASASSGANV. The whole CDR3 protein is CASASSGANVLTF. Full variable domain (rest looked up from reference TRBV12-5 and TRBJ2-6): DARVTQTPRHKVTEMGQEVTMRCQPILGHNTVFWYRQTMMQGLELLAYFRNRAPLDDSGMPKDRFSAEMPDATLATLKIQPSEPRDSAVYFCASASSGANVLTFGAGSRLTVL.

This clone was observed at least ten times. The sequenced fragment ends 3 residues before the CDR3 boundary, so the rest is inferred from the germline J gene. The gene calls are TRBV14 and TRBJ2-2, with D maybe TRBD2 (5 bases). CDR3 size: 18 residues. V lost 0 bases and J lost 4, with 18 bases in between. Germline V gene lookup returns CDR1 SGHDN and CDR2 FVKESK. The CDR3 sequence: CASSQERAYSSLTGELFF. CDR3 DNA (partial): TGTGCCAGCAGCCAAGAGAGGGCCTACTCCTCACTCACCGGGGAG.

A note on this clone: The observed sequence ends 3 residues before the CDR3 terminus, with the missing tail filled in from the germline J gene. V and J are TRBV19 and TRBJ1-6, with TRBD1 matching over 11 bases. Unmatched junction bases numbered 4, after V lost 5 bases and J lost 4 bases. The CDR3 is made up of 16 amino acids. Per germline, CDR1 LNHDA and CDR2 SQIVND (reference sequence). The CDR3 here is CASSPGQGAYNSPLHF. Incomplete CDR3 DNA: TGTGCCAGTAGTCCCGGACAGGGGGCGTATAATTCACCC.

The table lists this clone with a few counts. The observed sequence ends 3 residues before the CDR3 terminus, with the missing tail filled in from the germline J gene. V and J are TRBV30 and TRBJ1-4; the match to TRBD1 covers 9 bases. J gave up 6 bases and V 0 bases, and 5 bases lay outside the gene matches. Germline V lookup: CDR1 GTSNPN, CDR2 SVGIG (reference sequence). The CDR3 is 15 residues long. CDR3 DNA (partial): TGTGCCTGGAGTGTAGGGGGACAGGGCGATGAAAAA. Translated: CAWSVGGQGDEK. The complete CDR3 reads CAWSVGGQGDEKLFF. Full variable domain (missing parts from reference TRBV30 and TRBJ1-4): SQTIHQWPATLVQPVGSPLSLECTVEGTSNPNLYWYRQAAGRGLQLLFYSVGIGQISSEVPQNLSASRPQDRQFILSSKKLLLSDSGFYLCAWSVGGQGDEKLFFGSGTQLSVL.

For this clone: The read terminates 3 residues ahead of where the CDR3 ends, so the germline J gene completes it. V is TRBV5-1 and J is TRBJ2-5; D may be TRBD2 (6 bases). The CDR3 is 14 amino acids. Trimming cost V 2 bases and J 1 base, with 9 bases left between them. In germline, CDR1 is SGHRS, CDR2 YFSETQ. CDR3 DNA (partial): TGCGCCAGCAGCTTAGGTAGCGGCCAAGAGACC. Encoded protein: CASSLGSGQET. The complete CDR3 sequence is CASSLGSGQETQYF. The full variable domain, its missing parts supplied by reference TRBV5-1 and TRBJ2-5, is KAGVTQTPRYLIKTRGQQVTLSCSPISGHRSVSWYQQTPGQGLQFLFEYFSETQRNKGNFPGRFSGRQFSNSRSEMNVSTLELGDSALYLCASSLGSGQETQYFGPGTRLLVL.

Concerning this clone itself: The DNA ends 3 residues before the CDR3 does, and the rest of the CDR3 is filled in from the germline J gene. Additional DNA sequences in this sample encode the identical CDR3. The V and J genes are TRBV7-9 and TRBJ2-1, with D possibly being TRBD2 (6 bases). Trimming removed 5 bases from V and 8 bases from J, with 10 bases in between. The CDR3 contains 12 residues. The germline CDR1 and CDR2 sequences are SEHNR and FQNEAQ (reference sequence). Partial CDR3 DNA: TGTGCCAGCAGCCTAGGAGGGGATGAG. Translation: CASSLGGDE. In full, the CDR3 is CASSLGGDEQFF. The whole variable domain, remainder taken from reference TRBV7-9 and TRBJ2-1, is DTGVSQNPRHKITKRGQNVTFRCDPISEHNRLYWYRQTLGQGPEFLTYFQNEAQLEKSRLLSDRFSAERPKGSFSTLEIQRTEQGDSAMYLCASSLGGDEQFFGPGTRLTVL.

This clone was recorded many times. The CDR3 end is not reached by the read, which stops 3 residues before it; the germline J gene fills it in. The chain employs TRBV5-1 and TRBJ2-2; 7 bases match TRBD2. From germline, CDR1 is SGHRS and CDR2 YFSETQ. This CDR3 has 16 amino acids. Losses at the gene ends were 1 base for V and 3 bases for J; bases not matched to a gene: 6. The CDR3 reads CASSLRAGPDTGELFF. CDR3 DNA, as far as it was read: TGCGCCAGCAGCTTGAGAGCGGGGCCGGACACCGGGGAG.

For this clone: The read ends 3 residues shy of where the CDR3 ends; the end is completed using the germline J gene. The genes are TRBV19 and TRBJ2-1, with 10 bases that match TRBD2. The junction had 3 bases not matched to a gene; V was cut back by 1 base and J by 6 bases. The CDR3 loop spans 15 amino acids. CDR1 LNHDA and CDR2 SQIVND come from the germline V gene (reference sequence). The CDR3 bases that were read are TGTGCCAGTAGTATAGTTAGCGGGGGGAGCAATGAG. Its protein is CASSIVSGGSNE. The whole CDR3 sequence is CASSIVSGGSNEQFF. Combining the CDR3 with reference TRBV19 and TRBJ2-1 gives the whole variable domain DGGITQSPKYLFRKEGQNVTLSCEQNLNHDAMYWYRQDPGQGLRLIYYSQIVNDFQKGDIAEGYSVSREKKESFPLTVTSAQKNPTAFYLCASSIVSGGSNEQFFGPGTRLTVL.

The sample holds a few counts of this clone. The CDR3 end is not reached by the read, which stops 3 residues before it; the germline J gene fills it in. The chain is built from TRBV7-2 and TRBJ2-1; TRBD2 matches at 9 bases. The CDR3 extends over 15 amino acids. CDR1 and CDR2 (germline): SGHTA, FQGNSA. The junction had 3 bases not matched to a gene; V was cut back by 1 base and J by 5 bases. The sequenced part of the CDR3 DNA is TGTGCCAGCAGCTTAGGACTAGCGGAAAACAATGAG. Protein: CASSLGLAENNE. The CDR3 in full is CASSLGLAENNEQFF.

This clone has only a few counts. The DNA read from the CDR3 is TGTGCCTGGAGTGTACCCAGGTTCTCTGGAAACACC. It yields the protein CAWSVPRFSGNT. The entire CDR3 is CAWSVPRFSGNTIYF. This chain connects TRBV30 to TRBJ1-3; D not certain. The sequence runs out 3 residues before the end of the CDR3; the remainder is reconstructed from the germline J gene. CDR3 length equals 15 residues. V was cut by 0 bases and J by 0 bases, with 9 bases left in between. The V gene's germline CDR1 is GTSNPN and CDR2 SVGIG (reference sequence).

This clone was seen at least ten times. The read comes to an end 3 residues before the CDR3 does, leaving the germline J gene to fill in the end. The genes are TRBV7-2 and TRBJ2-1; 10 positions agree with TRBD2. This CDR3 has 15 amino acids. Looked up from germline, CDR1 is SGHTA and CDR2 is FQGNSA. Trimming took 5 bases from V and 8 from J; bases not matched to a gene: 9. The CDR3 DNA, read in part, is TGTGCCAGCAGCCCCTGGGGGACTAGCGTCGATGAG. The encoded protein is CASSPWGTSVDE. From start to end, the CDR3 is CASSPWGTSVDEQFF.

This clone was counted ten times or more. With the read ending 3 residues before the CDR3 end, the germline J gene is used to fill in that end. V gene TRBV19 combines with J gene TRBJ1-5; 9 bases are shared with TRBD1. This CDR3 spans 18 amino acids. The ends lost 0 bases at V and 2 bases at J; junction bases unmatched: 8. Looked up from germline, CDR1 is LNHDA and CDR2 is SQIVND (reference sequence). The DNA read from the CDR3 is TGTGCCAGTAGTATAGACACAGGGGGCGCGGAAGGCAATCAGCCC. Residues: CASSIDTGGAEGNQP. The entire CDR3 protein reads CASSIDTGGAEGNQPQHF. Together with reference TRBV19 and TRBJ1-5, the CDR3 gives the full variable domain: DGGITQSPKYLFRKEGQNVTLSCEQNLNHDAMYWYRQDPGQGLRLIYYSQIVNDFQKGDIAEGYSVSREKKESFPLTVTSAQKNPTAFYLCASSIDTGGAEGNQPQHFGDGTRLSIL.

This clone was seen at least ten times. The CDR3 DNA, read in part, is TGTGCCAGCAGCTTCATCCCTTCCCAGTATGGC. Encoded protein: CASSFIPSQYG. Given in full, the CDR3 is CASSFIPSQYGYTF. The gene calls are TRBV5-6 and TRBJ1-2; D gene ambiguous. The CDR3 end lies 3 residues beyond the end of the read and is filled in from the germline J gene. This CDR3 region has 14 residues. Germline V gene sequence: CDR1 SGHDT, CDR2 YYEEEE. V was pared by 2 bases and J by 5 bases, with 13 bases between.

This clone was seen a handful of times. The CDR3 is cut off 3 residues early in the read; its end comes from the germline J gene. V usage is TRBV2 and J usage is TRBJ2-1; 9 bases fit TRBD1. V trimming: 4 bases; J trimming: 4 bases; junction bases outside the gene matches: 8. Germline assignment: CDR1 SNHLY and CDR2 FYNNEI. The CDR3 has 16 amino acids. CDR3 sequence reads: CASSGVGTGSYNEQFF. The sequenced CDR3 bases are TGTGCCAGCAGTGGCGTAGGGACAGGGAGTTACAATGAG.

This clone was recorded a few times. The read ends 3 residues shy of where the CDR3 ends; the end is completed using the germline J gene. The rearrangement uses TRBV18 and TRBJ1-2; 9 nucleotides match TRBD1. V was clipped by 3 bases and J by 7 bases; unmatched bases: 0. Looked up from germline, CDR1 is KGHSH and CDR2 is LQKENI. CDR3 length: 12 residues. The part of the CDR3 DNA that was read is TGTGCCAGCTCACCGGACAGGGGTGGC. Its protein is CASSPDRGG. The full CDR3 sequence reads CASSPDRGGYTF.